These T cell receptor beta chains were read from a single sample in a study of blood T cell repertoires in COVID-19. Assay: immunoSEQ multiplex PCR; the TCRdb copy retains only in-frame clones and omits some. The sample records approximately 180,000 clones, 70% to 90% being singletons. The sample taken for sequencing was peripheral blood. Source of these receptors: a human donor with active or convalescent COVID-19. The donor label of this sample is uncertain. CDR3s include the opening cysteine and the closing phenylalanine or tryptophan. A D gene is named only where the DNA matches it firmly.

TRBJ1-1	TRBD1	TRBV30	TGTGCCTGGAGCGCCCAGAAGGGGGCTCGAGCTGAAGCTTTCTTT	CAWSAQKGARAEAFF
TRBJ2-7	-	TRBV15	TGTGCCACCAGCAGAGATCTCTCTCTGTACGAGCAGTACTTC	CATSRDLSLYEQYF
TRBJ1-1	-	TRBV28	TGTGCCAGCAGTTTATGGGGCCCCAACACTGAAGCTTTCTTT	CASSLWGPNTEAFF
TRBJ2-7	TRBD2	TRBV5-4	TGTGCCAGCAGCTTGCATAGCGGGGGGACCTCCTACGAGCAGTACTTC	CASSLHSGGTSYEQYF
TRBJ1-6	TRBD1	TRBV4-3	TGCGCCAGCAGCCACGCAGGGACAGCGACACCCCTCCACTTT	CASSHAGTATPLHF
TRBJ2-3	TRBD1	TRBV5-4	TGTGCCACCCAGGCCGGGACAGGGGGAACAGATACGCAGTATTTT	CATQAGTGGTDTQYF
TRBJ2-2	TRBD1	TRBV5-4	TGTGCCAGCAGCCCTGCGGACAGGGGGTACGGCGGGGAGCTGTTTTTT	CASSPADRGYGGELFF
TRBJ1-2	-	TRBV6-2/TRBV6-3	TGTGCCAGCAGTTACTCGTTACGGGTGCTTGATCGGGGCTACACCTTC	CASSYSLRVLDRGYTF
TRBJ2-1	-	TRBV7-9	TGTGCCAGCAGCTTAGATAGGTCGGGCGGGAAGTTCTTC	CASSLDRSGGKFF
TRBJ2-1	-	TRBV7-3	TGTGCCAGCAGCTTAAGAGACAGTTCACGATACAATGAGCAGTTCTTC	CASSLRDSSRYNEQFF